This TCR beta chain is drawn from a study of T cells in Graves' hyperthyroidism and ophthalmopathy. Study-level background: Peripheral blood specimens were obtained at initial diagnosis, prior to any treatment.

If no ophthalmopathy progression occurred within 18 months, Graves' hyperthyroidism was stable. Regions amplified from RNA transcripts were the TCR beta CDR3 regions. Initially, a first-round RT-PCR of the TCR CDR3 employed the HTBI primer set. TCRdb re-analysed the multiplex PCR reads in MiXCR, keeping a single row per CDR3 protein. The sample yields nearly 750,000 distinct CDR3 sequences, over 35% seen once. Study-wide results and limits: In blood, most of the thyroid clonotypes expanded above 0.001 were also present.

This clonotype was seen a few times. As yet, its antigen is unknown. This CDR3 is built from 16 residues. V shed 0 bases, J shed 2 bases, and the junction held 0 bases outside the gene matches. Per germline, CDR1 SGHDN and CDR2 FVKESK. This chain links TRBV14 with TRBJ2-7, with 14 bases that match TRBD2. Sequenced sample: blood. This TCR derives from a woman between 40 and 50 years old with Graves' hyperthyroidism. The chain's CDR3 is CASSQEGLAGAYEQYF. The CDR3 DNA is TGTGCCAGCAGCCAAGAGGGACTAGCGGGAGCCTACGAGCAGTACTTC.